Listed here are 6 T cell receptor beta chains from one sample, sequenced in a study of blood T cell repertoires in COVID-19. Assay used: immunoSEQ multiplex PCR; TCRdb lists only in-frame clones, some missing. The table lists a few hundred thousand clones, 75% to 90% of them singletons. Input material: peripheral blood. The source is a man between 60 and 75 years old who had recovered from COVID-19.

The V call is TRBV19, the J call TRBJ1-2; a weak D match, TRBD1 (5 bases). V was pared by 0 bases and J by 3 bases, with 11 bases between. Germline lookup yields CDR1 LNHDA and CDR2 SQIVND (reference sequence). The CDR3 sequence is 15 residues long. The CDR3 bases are TGTGCCAGTAGTATAGAGACCAGGGTCGACTATGGCTACACCTTC. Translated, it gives CASSIETRVDYGYTF.

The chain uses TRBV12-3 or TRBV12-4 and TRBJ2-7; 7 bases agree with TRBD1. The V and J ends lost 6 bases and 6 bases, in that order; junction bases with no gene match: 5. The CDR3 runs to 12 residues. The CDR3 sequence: CASSRDRVEQYF. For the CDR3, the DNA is TGTGCCAGCAGCCGCGACAGGGTCGAGCAGTACTTC.

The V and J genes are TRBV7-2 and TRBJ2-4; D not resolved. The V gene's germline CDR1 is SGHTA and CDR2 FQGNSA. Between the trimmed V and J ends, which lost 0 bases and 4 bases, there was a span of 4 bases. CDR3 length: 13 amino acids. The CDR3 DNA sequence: TGTGCCAGCAGCTTAGCTCGGAAAAACATTCAGTACTTC. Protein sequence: CASSLARKNIQYF.

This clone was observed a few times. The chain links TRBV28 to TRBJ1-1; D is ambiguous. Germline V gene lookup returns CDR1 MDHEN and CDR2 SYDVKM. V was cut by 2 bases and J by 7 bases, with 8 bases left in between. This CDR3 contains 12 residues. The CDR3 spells CASSLGPNEAFF. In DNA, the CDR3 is TGTGCCAGCAGTTTAGGGCCCAATGAAGCTTTCTTT.

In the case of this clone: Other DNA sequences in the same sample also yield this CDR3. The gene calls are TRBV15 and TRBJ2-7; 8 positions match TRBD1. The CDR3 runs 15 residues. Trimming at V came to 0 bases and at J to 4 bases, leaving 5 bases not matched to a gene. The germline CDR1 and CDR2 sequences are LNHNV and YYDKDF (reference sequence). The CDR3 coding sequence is TGTGCCACCAGCAGAGATCCTGGACAGGGTTACGAGCAGTACTTC. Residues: CATSRDPGQGYEQYF.

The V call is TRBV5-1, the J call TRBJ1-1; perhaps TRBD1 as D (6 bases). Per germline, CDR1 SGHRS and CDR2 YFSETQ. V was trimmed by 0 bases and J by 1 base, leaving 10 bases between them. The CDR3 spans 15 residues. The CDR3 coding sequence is TGCGCCAGCAGCTTGGCCGCCAGGGGGAACACTGAAGCTTTCTTT. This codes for CASSLAARGNTEAFF.